This T cell receptor (beta chain) originates from a study of cytomegalovirus exposure and HLA in healthy donors. Amplification used 60 Vbeta primers and 13 Jbeta primers. TCRdb's table, derived via immunoSEQ multiplex PCR, lists solely in-frame clones and lacks some. This sample's table reports 150,000 to 200,000 clones. The CDR3 extends over 15 amino acids. Germline loops: CDR1 SGHRS, CDR2 YFSETQ. The germline V and J ends were trimmed by 4 bases and 6 bases, with 20 bases remaining between them. The material sequenced was PBMCs. This clonotype was sampled from a woman aged 18-35 years in good health and CMV-seropositive. V gene TRBV5-1 combines with J gene TRBJ2-7; tentative D call: TRBD1 (6 bases). In DNA form, the CDR3 reads TGCGCCAGCAGCGTAGATGGGGGCTCCTCCGGCGAGCAGTACTTC. Translating it yields CASSVDGGSSGEQYF.